This passage covers 6 T cell receptor beta chains from one sample sequenced in a study of immune evolution from preneoplasia to lung adenocarcinoma. Only in-frame clones appear in the TCRdb table, and some are missing; sequencing was by immunoSEQ multiplex PCR. This table holds around 16,000 clones, approximately 86% found once. The sample taken for sequencing was FFPE invasive lung adenocarcinoma tissue. The source is a person aged 65-85 years with invasive lung adenocarcinoma.

The rearrangement uses TRBV6-1 and TRBJ2-1; 8 bases fit TRBD2. Germline CDR1 reads MNHNS; CDR2 reads SASEGT. V lost 3 bases, J lost 4 bases, and 2 bases stayed unmatched. This CDR3 comprises 14 residues. CDR3 loop: CASSEAGGYNEQFF. CDR3 in DNA: TGTGCCAGCAGTGAGGCGGGAGGTTACAATGAGCAGTTCTTC.

This chain connects TRBV2 to TRBJ2-2; 10 bases are a match to TRBD1. Losses at the gene ends were 6 bases for V and 3 bases for J; bases not matched to a gene: 4. Germline V lookup: CDR1 SNHLY, CDR2 FYNNEI. CDR3 size: 15 residues. CDR3 DNA sequence: TGTGCCAGCAGGGGACAGGGGACCTACACCGGGGAGCTGTTTTTT. Encoded protein: CASRGQGTYTGELFF.

The rearrangement links TRBV30 to TRBJ1-1; D gene ambiguous. CDR1 and CDR2 from the germline V gene are GTSNPN and SVGIG (reference sequence). Trimming stripped 1 base from V and 4 bases from J, with 7 bases between. CDR3 length equals 12 residues. The CDR3 here is CAWSGKGTEAFF. For the CDR3, the DNA is TGTGCCTGGAGTGGGAAGGGCACTGAAGCTTTCTTT.

The CDR3 region is CASSSRQGGDTQYF. CDR3 bases: TGTGCCAGTAGTAGTCGACAGGGGGGAGATACGCAGTATTTT. The chain recombines TRBV19 with TRBJ2-3; 9 bases line up with TRBD1. This CDR3 spans 14 amino acids. CDR1 is LNHDA, CDR2 SQIVND, per germline (reference sequence). The junction had 4 bases not matched to a gene; V was cut back by 4 bases and J by 5 bases.

The chain couples TRBV7-9 to TRBJ2-5; 7 nucleotides match TRBD1. The V gene end was trimmed by 7 bases and the J gene end by 4 bases; junction bases not matched to a gene: 6. This CDR3 is built from 13 residues. Germline loops: CDR1 SEHNR, CDR2 FQNEAQ (reference sequence). The CDR3 reads CASKGRGRETQYF. The CDR3 DNA sequence: TGTGCCAGCAAAGGAAGGGGGCGAGAGACCCAGTACTTC.

This clone was found a few times. This chain joins TRBV7-8 and TRBJ2-3; D is uncertain. Germline V CDR1 and CDR2: SGHVS, FQNEAQ. This CDR3 has 14 amino acids. V was cut by 3 bases and J by 2 bases, with 9 bases left in between. For the CDR3, the DNA is TGTGCCAGCAGCTTTACCGTCCCCACAGATACGCAGTATTTT. Amino acid sequence: CASSFTVPTDTQYF.